The 10 T cell receptor beta chains below come from one sample, sequenced in a study of spatial heterogeneity in lung cancer. TCRdb processed the 5' RACE reads anew with MiXCR; each CDR3 protein has one entry. The data show about 3,300 distinct CDR3 sequences, with roughly 3.3% seen just once and 16% held by the top ten. Time point specified: sample taken at primary tumor resection. The sequencing here drew on lung tissue, taken at surgery. These receptors originate from a human donor with early-stage non-small cell lung cancer.

By its share, this clonotype is medium-sized. Being off target in a library aimed at alpha chains, this beta chain has a size of little meaning. The chain uses TRBV7-2 and TRBJ1-1; TRBD1 is a possible D gene (6 bases). This CDR3 is 13 amino acids long. CDR1 SGHTA and CDR2 FQGNSA come from the germline V gene. The V and J ends lost 1 base and 10 bases respectively, with 13 bases between them. CDR3 DNA: TGTGCCAGCAGCTTAGAAGTAGGGGGAGGAGCTTTCTTT. Its protein product is CASSLEVGGGAFF.

This clonotype appeared many times. This beta chain came through as a stray read in a library set up for alpha chains, and its size says little. The chain joins TRBV20-1 to TRBJ1-4, with a weak D call TRBD1 (5 bases). Germline values: CDR1 DFQATT, CDR2 SNEGSKA (reference sequence). CDR3 length equals 13 residues. The V end lost 6 bases, the J end lost 8 bases, and 16 bases lay between the germline ends. The CDR3 loop is CSASPGTGEKLFF. The DNA of the CDR3 is TGCAGTGCGTCTCCCGGGACTGGGGAAAAACTGTTTTTT.

This clonotype is medium-sized by share. This beta chain represents an off-target read in a library built for alpha chains; its size is of limited meaning. The chain couples TRBV11-2 to TRBJ2-5, with D possibly matching TRBD2 (5 bases). The germline CDR1 and CDR2 sequences are SGHAT and FQNNGV. This CDR3 has 13 residues. Deletions cut 1 base from V and 3 bases from J, with 6 bases between. The CDR3 sequence: CASSLGLKETQYF. Here the CDR3 DNA reads TGTGCCAGCAGCTTAGGACTAAAAGAGACCCAGTACTTC.

By its share, this clonotype is large (0.1 to 1%). The library was prepared for alpha chains; this beta chain is a stray read, so its frequency means little. The chain has TRBV7-2 and TRBJ2-3; 11 bases are shared with TRBD2. The V and J ends lost 3 bases and 4 bases, in that order; junction bases with no gene match: 3. CDR3 length: 15 amino acids. The V gene's germline CDR1 is SGHTA and CDR2 FQGNSA. CDR3 nucleotides: TGTGCCAGCAGCTTTAGCGGGGGGGTAGCAGATACGCAGTATTTT. Translated: CASSFSGGVADTQYF.

This clonotype showed up many times. A library prepared for alpha chains yielded this beta chain as an off-target read; its size is of little meaning. The chain couples TRBV20-1 to TRBJ2-3; TRBD2 agrees at 13 bases. J lost 2 bases, V lost 5 bases, and 7 bases had no gene match. The V gene's germline CDR1 is DFQATT and CDR2 SNEGSKA (reference sequence). The CDR3 totals 16 residues. The CDR3 region has the DNA TGCAGTGCTGACCTGACTAGCGGGGGGCCCACAGATACGCAGTATTTT. Amino acids: CSADLTSGGPTDTQYF.

This clonotype is medium-sized within its sample. The library was designed around alpha chains, so this beta chain is a stray read whose abundance carries little weight. This sequence joins TRBV29-1 and TRBJ1-1; 7 bases fit TRBD1. With 7 bases clipped from V and 4 bases from J, the junction kept 6 bases outside the gene matches. This CDR3 has 12 amino acids. Germline V gives CDR1 SQVTM, CDR2 ANQGSEA. The CDR3 loop is CSAAGGGTEAFF. In DNA, the CDR3 is TGCAGCGCCGCAGGGGGGGGCACTGAAGCTTTCTTT.

This clonotype turned up a few times. In a library made to pick up alpha chains, this beta chain is a stray read with a size that means little. The CDR3: CASSDGLNTEAFF. CDR3 coding DNA: TGTGCCAGCAGCGATGGCTTGAACACTGAAGCTTTCTTT. V and J are TRBV5-2 and TRBJ1-1. TRBV5-2 is shown as a pseudogene. This CDR3 has 13 amino acids.

In its sample, this clonotype ranks as medium-sized. This beta chain came through as a stray read in a library set up for alpha chains, and its size says little. This chain links TRBV20-1 with TRBJ1-1; D not certain. CDR1 is DFQATT, CDR2 SNEGSKA, per germline (reference sequence). Trimming removed 7 bases from V and 1 base from J, with 4 bases in between. This CDR3 comprises 10 residues. CDR3 amino acids: CSGKNTEAFF. CDR3 nucleotides: TGCAGTGGGAAGAACACTGAAGCTTTCTTT.

This clonotype has only a few counts. This beta chain is an off-target read within a library intended for alpha chains, so its frequency means little. The V and J genes are TRBV25-1 and TRBJ1-1; weak D call: TRBD1 (5 bases). The germline V gene has CDR1 MGHDK and CDR2 SYGVNS. V was clipped by 6 bases and J by 7 bases, with 9 bases between them. The CDR3 has 11 residues. This CDR3 reads CASSQGFEAFF. The CDR3, as DNA: TGTGCCAGCAGCCAGGGATTTGAAGCTTTCTTT. Full variable domain (rest looked up from reference TRBV25-1 and TRBJ1-1): EADIYQTPRYLVIGTGKKITLECSQTMGHDKMYWYQQDPGMELHLIHYSYGVNSTEKGDLSSESTVSRIRTEHFPLTLESARPSHTSQYLCASSQGFEAFFGQGTRLTVV.

This clonotype was found a few times. Little can be read into the size of this beta chain, an off-target read in a library designed for alpha chains. The chain couples TRBV11-2 to TRBJ1-5, with 11 bases that match TRBD1. CDR1 is SGHAT, CDR2 FQNNGV, per germline. This CDR3 spans 14 amino acids. V dropped 1 base and J dropped 7; count of bases not matched to a gene: 0. CDR3 sequence (DNA): TGTGCCAGCAGCTTAGGGACAGGGGGCCAGCCCCAGCATTTT. Its translation is CASSLGTGGQPQHF.